This T cell receptor (beta chain) came from a study of OX40 agonist ivuxolimab in advanced cancers. The overall study: Across the patients, intravenous ivuxolimab was delivered every 2 weeks at 0.01 to 10 mg/kg. Participants could have had prior anti-PD-1, anti-PD-L1 or anti-CTLA-4 therapy, and 40% had some.

The sampling schedule covered blood at baseline, cycle 4 day 1, and cycle 7 day 1. Study observations and caveats: Partial responders receiving 0.1-3.0 mg/kg showed among the lowest clonal expansion.

Assay used: immunoSEQ multiplex PCR; TCRdb lists only in-frame clones, some missing. The sample shows 55,000 to 70,000 clones, approximately 80% of them seen only once. Turning to this clone: The target antigen is unknown.

V lost 1 base to trimming and J lost 12 bases; unmatched junction nucleotides: 4. Germline lookup yields CDR1 GTSNPN and CDR2 SVGIG (reference sequence). This CDR3 is 11 amino acids long. Sequencing was performed on CD4+ or CD8+ T cells sorted from blood, taken in a trial of the OX40 agonist ivuxolimab. This clonotype was sampled from an adult with an advanced solid tumor such as melanoma, head and neck, liver or kidney cancer. The gene calls are TRBV30 and TRBJ1-1; 8 positions agree with TRBD1. This CDR3 is CAWSEGQVSFF. The CDR3 DNA sequence: TGTGCCTGGAGTGAGGGACAGGTTTCTTTCTTT.